This entry is about one T cell receptor (beta chain). As yet, its antigen is unknown. The data are from a study of cytomegalovirus exposure and HLA in healthy donors. Whole-study findings and limits: With high specificity and sensitivity, the classifier reportedly diagnosed cytomegalovirus status.

The study ran its PCR with 60 Vbeta and 13 Jbeta primers. Measured with immunoSEQ multiplex PCR; TCRdb has only the in-frame clones, and not every one. Among 100,000 or so clones listed, about three fifths were seen once. This CDR3 has 11 residues. Per germline, CDR1 SGHNT and CDR2 YYREEE (reference sequence). The germline V and J ends were trimmed by 3 bases and 3 bases, with 3 bases remaining between them. Sequencing input: PBMCs. The chain uses TRBV5-4 and TRBJ2-5; D ambiguous. The origin of this receptor is a woman in her twenties or thirties in good health and CMV-seropositive. CDR3 residues: CASSSKETQYF. CDR3 nucleotide sequence: TGTGCCAGCAGCTCAAAAGAGACCCAGTACTTC.